This passage covers 11 T cell receptor beta chains from one sample sequenced in a study of T-cell memory formation after mild COVID-19 (dated by TCRdb to the early 2020s). The protocol used for the library was 5' RACE. Sequenced using an Illumina NovaSeq 6000. Starting from the raw public reads, TCRdb applied fastp trimming at Q25, assembled clones with MiXCR and retained in-frame beta chains. Merged by CDR3 protein, the rows form single entries marked with the most common genes and DNA. The sample contains about 410,000 distinct CDR3 sequences, about 22% of them found a single time. The ten largest clonotypes hold approximately 14% of the sample. Sequencing was carried out using PBMCs or a T cell subset sorted from them (not recorded which). Receptors were obtained from an adult woman who had mild COVID-19 (a few samples of this study predate the infection). The sample titles of this study are shuffled in the database, so cell type and time point are left out; the donor was told from shared clones.

This clonotype occurred a few times. V usage is TRBV12-3 or TRBV12-4 and J usage is TRBJ2-1; the D is unclear. This CDR3 contains 14 residues. The V end lost 3 bases, the J end lost 5 bases, and 11 bases lay between the germline ends. DNA for the CDR3: TGTGCCAGCAGTTTTTCCCCAAGGGACAATGAGCAGTTCTTC. Its protein product is CASSFSPRDNEQFF.

This clonotype showed up just a few times. The chain uses TRBV25-1 and TRBJ2-7; D may be TRBD1 (6 bases). Germline CDR1 reads MGHDK; CDR2 reads SYGVNS. The V end lost 3 bases, the J end lost 1 base, and 10 bases lay between the germline ends. The CDR3 is 14 residues long. The CDR3 DNA reads TGTGCCAGCAGTGATCAGGGGTCGTCCTACGAGCAGTACTTC. It yields the protein CASSDQGSSYEQYF.

This rearrangement joins TRBV5-6 to TRBJ2-1, with D possibly matching TRBD2 (5 bases). The CDR3 is 16 residues long. CDR1 SGHDT and CDR2 YYEEEE come from the germline V gene. Trimming left V 0 bases short and J 3 bases short, with 13 bases between. The CDR3 DNA reads as TGTGCCAGCAGCTTGGAATCCAGCGGATTCTACAATGAGCAGTTCTTC. Protein sequence: CASSLESSGFYNEQFF. Variable domain in full (rest from reference TRBV5-6 and TRBJ2-1): DAGVTQSPTHLIKTRGQQVTLRCSPKSGHDTVSWYQQALGQGPQFIFQYYEEEERQRGNFPDRFSGHQFPNYSSELNVNALLLGDSALYLCASSLESSGFYNEQFFGPGTRLTVL.

A few counts support this clonotype. The V call is TRBV4-2, the J call TRBJ1-4; TRBD1 is a possible D gene (6 bases). CDR1 and CDR2 from the germline V gene are LGHNA and YNFKEQ. This CDR3 comprises 16 residues. The ends were cut back, 4 bases at V and 8 bases at J, with 20 bases in the middle. CDR3 protein: CASSPSQGFWGEKLFF. CDR3 nucleotide sequence: TGTGCCAGCAGCCCATCTCAGGGGTTCTGGGGGGAAAAACTGTTTTTT.

This clonotype was counted many times. The chain employs TRBV12-3 or TRBV12-4 and TRBJ1-2; the D gene is possibly TRBD1 (6 bases). The V and J ends lost 2 bases and 6 bases respectively, with 13 bases between them. The CDR3 is 14 amino acids. CDR3 sequence reads: CASSLRLDSHGYTF. Written as DNA, the CDR3 is TGTGCCAGCAGTTTAAGGCTGGACAGTCATGGCTACACCTTC.

The rearrangement joins TRBV7-2 to TRBJ2-1, with 7 bases lining up with TRBD2. V was clipped by 1 base and J by 3 bases; unmatched bases: 6. This CDR3 contains 16 residues. Per the germline V gene, CDR1 is SGHTA and CDR2 is FQGNSA. CDR3 sequence: CASSLVASGSYNEQFF. The DNA for the CDR3 is TGTGCCAGCAGCTTAGTAGCTAGCGGCAGCTACAATGAGCAGTTCTTC.

The chain combines TRBV6-5 with TRBJ1-2; D might be TRBD1 (6 bases). Trimming shortened V by 2 bases and J by 4 bases, and 20 bases separated the two germline ends. Germline CDR1 MNHEY, CDR2 SVGAGI. This CDR3 spans 17 amino acids. CDR3 amino acids: CASSYEQGALPFYGYTF. In DNA form, the CDR3 reads TGTGCCAGCAGTTACGAACAGGGAGCCCTTCCTTTCTATGGCTACACCTTC.

This chain links TRBV5-4 with TRBJ2-1; D may be TRBD1 or TRBD2 (5 bases each). Germline CDR1 is SGHNT and CDR2 is YYREEE (reference sequence). Trimming took 4 bases from V and 6 from J, leaving 17 bases between them. CDR3 length: 15 residues. CDR3 protein: CASSVSGHLANEQFF. Written as DNA, the CDR3 is TGTGCCAGCAGCGTCTCGGGGCACCTCGCCAATGAGCAGTTCTTC.

J is TRBJ1-6 and V is TRBV6-1; TRBD1 is a possible D gene (5 bases). Germline CDR1 reads MNHNS; CDR2 reads SASEGT. This CDR3 has 14 amino acids. The germline V and J ends were trimmed by 4 bases and 2 bases, with 6 bases remaining between them. The DNA of the CDR3 is TGTGCCAGCAGTGCAGGGCCCTATAATTCACCCCTCCACTTT. It codes for CASSAGPYNSPLHF.

The V call is TRBV7-2, the J call TRBJ2-7, with 9 positions matching TRBD1. The CDR3 covers 16 residues. With V trimmed by 1 base and J by 2 bases, 6 bases remained unmatched. Germline V gene data show CDR1 as SGHTA and CDR2 as FQGNSA. The CDR3 spells CASSLGYRGPPYEQYF. In nucleotides, the CDR3 is TGTGCCAGCAGCTTAGGTTACAGGGGGCCCCCCTACGAGCAGTACTTC.

This clonotype has only a few counts. The chain uses TRBV3-1 and TRBJ1-5, with 11 positions matching TRBD1. The CDR3 runs 15 residues. Germline CDR1 LGHDT, CDR2 YNNKEL (reference sequence). J lost 6 bases, V lost 5 bases, and 6 bases had no gene match. The CDR3: CASSWGQGGGQPQHF. The CDR3 DNA reads as TGTGCCAGCAGCTGGGGACAGGGGGGCGGTCAGCCCCAGCATTTT.